The clone carrying this TCR beta chain appeared a few times. Its matching antigen is unknown. The record originates from a study of blood T cells in healthy people across ages. Whole-study findings and limits: With age, beta diversity per million T cells declined roughly linearly, significantly by 30 to 40. The study found more naive CD4+ cells and higher diversity in long-lived than aged donors.

Combining a sample-barcoded 5' primer with a J-beta primer mix, a second PCR ran for about 7 to 12 cycles. Every individual sample yielded 2.5 million or more paired-end reads (each containing CDR3). TCRdb fed the 5' RACE reads into MiXCR, producing one record per CDR3 protein. The sample yields some 940,000 distinct CDR3 sequences, 25% to 35% seen once. The sample also formed part of further work on T cells of mothers and their children. Per that paper: Three healthy Caucasian mothers and their six children donated.

Input material: blood. This receptor was identified in a woman aged 40 to 50 in good health.

The CDR3 reads CASSPGVGSYNEQFF. CDR3 DNA sequence: TGTGCCAGCAGCCCGGGGGTTGGCTCCTACAATGAGCAGTTCTTC. The chain recombines TRBV9 with TRBJ2-1; perhaps TRBD2 as D (6 bases). The V end was cut by 4 bases, the J end by 0 bases, with 11 bases between. CDR3 length: 15 residues. The germline V gene encodes CDR1 SGDLS and CDR2 YYNGEE.